These T cell receptor beta chains were read from a single sample in a study of cytomegalovirus exposure and HLA in healthy donors. The table came from immunoSEQ multiplex PCR; TCRdb's copy has only in-frame clones and leaves some out. The table includes some 98,000 clones, about 90% detected once. Specimen: PBMCs. Receptors originate from a man between 18 and 35 years old in good health and CMV-seropositive. The CDR3 runs from the conserved cysteine through the conserved F or W. Fields, in order: J gene, clone size, V gene, D gene, CDR3 DNA, CDR3 protein. The D gene is left open where the match is weak. Only part of the rows carry a size: once, few, many, or a class if the clone is expanded.

TRBJ2-7	few	TRBV21-1	-	TGTGCCAGCAGGCAAGCTAACAGGACCGACTACGAGCAGTACTTC	CASRQANRTDYEQYF
TRBJ1-1	-	TRBV5-1	TRBD1	TGCGCCAGCAGCTGGAAGGACAGGGGGAGAACTGAAGCTTTCTTT	CASSWKDRGRTEAFF
TRBJ1-5	-	TRBV19	-	TGTGCCAGTAGTATTTCCGGGGTTCAGCCCCAGCATTTT	CASSISGVQPQHF
TRBJ1-4	-	TRBV6-4	-	TGTGCCAGCAGTGACTCGGGTCCTCACGGGGATTCAAACCTTAATGAAAAACTGTTTTTT	CASSDSGPHGDSNLNEKLFF
TRBJ1-3	few	TRBV7-9	-	TGTGCCAGCAGCTTATACGGGACATCTGGAAACACCATATATTTT	CASSLYGTSGNTIYF
TRBJ1-2	-	TRBV4-2	-	TGTGCCAGCAGCCAAGTTCTGGGGGAGGGCTATGGCTACACCTTC	CASSQVLGEGYGYTF
TRBJ2-7	-	TRBV27	-	TGTGCCAGCAGTTTATCACCGAGCTCCTACGAGCAGTACTTC	CASSLSPSSYEQYF
TRBJ2-7	-	TRBV7-9	-	TGTGCCAGCAGCCCAGCGGTGGTCTACGAGCAGTACTTC	CASSPAVVYEQYF
TRBJ2-7	-	TRBV27	-	TGTGCCAGCAGTTTGGTCGCGGGGTCCTACGAGCAGTACTTC	CASSLVAGSYEQYF
TRBJ1-2	-	TRBV7-2	-	TGTGCCAGCAGTTCCAGAAGTGTTGTTACTAACTATGGCTACACCTTC	CASSSRSVVTNYGYTF
TRBJ2-7	-	TRBV19	TRBD1	TGTGCCAGTAGTACTGGGACAGGGGTCTCCTACGAGCAGTACTTC	CASSTGTGVSYEQYF
TRBJ2-5	-	TRBV7-2	TRBD2	TGTGCCAGCAGCTTAGGACGTCTAGCGGGGAAAGAGACCCAGTACTTC	CASSLGRLAGKETQYF
TRBJ1-1	-	TRBV6-4	-	TGTGCCAGCTCCGCTCAGGGGAACACTGAAGCTTTCTTT	CASSAQGNTEAFF
TRBJ2-7	-	TRBV29-1	-	TGCAGCGTTGAAGGGACGGGGGAATCCTACGAGCAGTACTTC	CSVEGTGESYEQYF
TRBJ2-7	-	TRBV7-7	TRBD2	TGTGCCAGCAGCCTGCAAAGCGGGAGCGCCTACGAGCAGTACTTC	CASSLQSGSAYEQYF
TRBJ1-4	-	TRBV6-1	-	TGTGCCAGCAGTGATACCCCGACAGGCTTAAATGAAAAACTGTTTTTT	CASSDTPTGLNEKLFF
TRBJ2-7	-	TRBV6-1	TRBD1	TGTGCCAGCAGTGGACACGGGACAGGGAACGACGAGCAGTACTTC	CASSGHGTGNDEQYF
TRBJ2-6	-	TRBV4-3	TRBD1	TGCGCCAGCAGCCAAGCAGGGGGCGCTGGGGCCAACGTCCTGACTTTC	CASSQAGGAGANVLTF
TRBJ2-5	-	TRBV6-1	-	TGTGCCAGCAGGAGACAGCTCGCTGGAGGGGAGACCCAGTACTTC	CASRRQLAGGETQYF
TRBJ2-7	-	TRBV9	-	TGTGCCAGCAGCCCAGAGGGTAGCGGCAGCTACGAGCAGTACTTC	CASSPEGSGSYEQYF
TRBJ1-5	-	TRBV12-5	TRBD1	TGTGCTAGTGGTTTGGTACGGAGATTAACCGGGACAGACTATAAACAAAGCAATCAGCCCCAGCATTTT	CASGLVRRLTGTDYKQSNQPQHF
TRBJ2-7	-	TRBV4-3	-	TGCGCCAGCAGCCAAGAGTCTCGGGACGAGCAGTACTTC	CASSQESRDEQYF
TRBJ1-1	-	TRBV27	TRBD1	TGTGCCAGCAGTCTACAGGGGATGTACACTGAAGCTTTCTTT	CASSLQGMYTEAFF
TRBJ2-6	-	TRBV9	-	TGTGCCAGCAGCCTCCGGGGGTCTGGGGCCAACGTCCTGACTTTC	CASSLRGSGANVLTF
TRBJ2-7	once	TRBV7-6	TRBD1	TGTGCCAGCAGCTTAACAGACAGGGCGTTAACGGAGTCCCCCTACGAGCAGTACTTC	CASSLTDRALTESPYEQYF
TRBJ1-2	-	TRBV6-4	TRBD1	TGTGCCAGCAGTGACTCCGACAGGGGAGACTATGGCTACACCTTC	CASSDSDRGDYGYTF
TRBJ2-7	-	TRBV7-9	TRBD2	TGTGCCAGCATCAAAGGAGCGGGGGAGAGCTCCTACGAGCAGTACTTC	CASIKGAGESSYEQYF
TRBJ2-4	few	TRBV11-3	TRBD1	TGTGCCAGCAGCTCAAGGGGACAGGGGGCGATGGCCAAAAACATTCAGTACTTC	CASSSRGQGAMAKNIQYF
TRBJ1-5	-	TRBV18	-	TGTGCCAGCTCAACAACCCAGATTGATCAGCCCCAGCATTTT	CASSTTQIDQPQHF
TRBJ2-7	-	TRBV11-3	-	TGTGCCAGCAGCTTAGAGGGACATCTCTCCTACGAGCAGTACTTC	CASSLEGHLSYEQYF
TRBJ1-1	-	TRBV7-3	-	TGTGCCAGCAGCTCCGCGAAGAACACTGAAGCTTTCTTT	CASSSAKNTEAFF
TRBJ1-3	-	TRBV19	-	TGTGCCAGTAGTAGCGACGGGGGGAGTGGAAACACCATATATTTT	CASSSDGGSGNTIYF
TRBJ1-3	-	TRBV29-1	TRBD1	TGCAGCGTTGATGGGACAGCAAGCTCTGGAAACACCATATATTTT	CSVDGTASSGNTIYF
TRBJ2-1	-	TRBV19	TRBD2	TGTGCCAGTACCCCAGTCGGCGGGAGCTCCTACAATGAGCAGTTCTTC	CASTPVGGSSYNEQFF
TRBJ2-3	-	TRBV7-8	-	TGTGCCAGCAGCTCAGACAGGACAGATACGCAGTATTTT	CASSSDRTDTQYF
TRBJ2-5	-	TRBV9	-	TGTGCCAGCAGCGTAGGAACATCCCAAGAGACCCAGTACTTC	CASSVGTSQETQYF
TRBJ2-2	-	TRBV11-3	TRBD1	TGTGCCAGCAGCAATCCCCGACGGGACAGTAACACCGGGGAGCTGTTTTTT	CASSNPRRDSNTGELFF
TRBJ1-3	-	TRBV28	-	TGTGCCAGCAGTTCCTTCGTCTCTGGAAACACCATATATTTT	CASSSFVSGNTIYF
TRBJ1-5	few	TRBV28	-	TGTGCCAGCAACAGGGCCAATCAGCCCCAGCATTTT	CASNRANQPQHF
TRBJ2-7	-	TRBV11-2	TRBD2	TGTGCCAGCAGCTTTGGACTAGGGAACTACGAGCAGTACTTC	CASSFGLGNYEQYF
TRBJ2-7	-	TRBV13	TRBD2	TGTGCCAGCAGCTTAATCACTAGCGGGAGTACCCCATATTACGAGCAGTACTTC	CASSLITSGSTPYYEQYF
TRBJ2-5	-	TRBV5-4	-	TGTGCCAGCAGCACAAACCCGACAGGAGGCGGGCTAGGGCAAGAGACCCAGTACTTC	CASSTNPTGGGLGQETQYF
TRBJ1-2	-	TRBV6-5	TRBD1	TGTGCCAGCAGTCCCTTGGACAGGGTAGATGGCTACACCTTC	CASSPLDRVDGYTF
TRBJ2-7	-	TRBV14	TRBD1	TGTGCCAGCAGCCGAGGGACAGGGGTTTTCTTCGACTTC	CASSRGTGVFFDF
TRBJ1-6	-	TRBV27	-	TGTGCCAGCAGTTTATACCAGGACACCTATAATTCACCCCTCCACTTT	CASSLYQDTYNSPLHF
TRBJ1-5	-	TRBV4-3	-	TGCGCCAGCAGCCAGAGAGAAAATCAGCCCCAGCATTTT	CASSQRENQPQHF
TRBJ2-7	-	TRBV19	TRBD1	TGTGCCAGTAGTCCGACAGGGGTTAGTCTCGAGCAGTACTTC	CASSPTGVSLEQYF
TRBJ2-1	-	TRBV19	TRBD1	TGTGCCAGTAGTATCCGGGACAGGGTACATGAGCAGTTCTTC	CASSIRDRVHEQFF
TRBJ1-1	-	TRBV9	-	TGTGCCAGCAGCGTAGGTTCACAGGCTACTGAAGCTTTCTTT	CASSVGSQATEAFF
TRBJ2-7	-	TRBV7-2	TRBD1	TGTGCCAGCAGCTGGACAGGGGGGATCTACGAGCAGTACTTC	CASSWTGGIYEQYF